This TCR beta chain was recorded in a study of blood T cell repertoires in COVID-19. The overall study: Whether acute or convalescent, the COVID-19 samples came from the United States, Italy and Spain.

Methods used by the authors: Reference gene primer amplification yielded estimated nucleated cell counts. This table comes from immunoSEQ multiplex PCR, and its TCRdb copy is limited to in-frame clones, with some not included. From that table come the V and J calls and clone size; the DNA was used to work out D and trimming. The sample carries some 250,000 clones, 80% to 85% recorded once. From germline, CDR1 is KGHSH and CDR2 LQKENI. Trimming cost V 5 bases and J 1 base; bases outside gene matches: 6. The CDR3 has 15 residues. Material: peripheral blood. The chain combines TRBV18 with TRBJ1-1, with 8 bases fitting TRBD1. This TCR was recovered from a man aged 40-49 years with acute or convalescent COVID-19. CDR3 DNA sequence: TGTGCCAGCTCATCCCGGACAGGGAGGAACACTGAAGCTTTCTTT. Its protein is CASSSRTGRNTEAFF.